These 14 T cell receptor beta chains were sequenced from one sample in a study of regulatory T cells in long-lasting Graves disease. In building TCR beta libraries, iRepertoire HTBI primers were used together with Arm-PCR of CDR3 regions. TCRdb reprocessed the multiplex PCR reads with MiXCR, giving one entry per CDR3 protein. This sample has about 400,000 distinct CDR3 sequences, with roughly 16% found just once. The time point was: newly diagnosed GD, antithyroid drugs for less than 3 months. PBMCs were the source of the RNA used for TCR sequencing. The source was peripheral blood mononuclear cells (PBMCs), collected at new diagnosis, from a patient treated with antithyroid drugs. Receptors originate from a female donor with Graves disease.

The rearrangement uses TRBV5-1 and TRBJ2-7; 14 nucleotides align to TRBD2. V trimming: 4 bases; J trimming: 3 bases; junction bases outside the gene matches: 3. Looked up from germline, CDR1 is SGHRS and CDR2 is YFSETQ. The CDR3 covers 15 residues. The CDR3 loop is CASSPGTSGGYEQYF. The CDR3 coding sequence is TGCGCCAGCAGCCCGGGGACTAGCGGGGGCTACGAGCAGTACTTC. Variable domain in full (rest from reference TRBV5-1 and TRBJ2-7): KAGVTQTPRYLIKTRGQQVTLSCSPISGHRSVSWYQQTPGQGLQFLFEYFSETQRNKGNFPGRFSGRQFSNSRSEMNVSTLELGDSALYLCASSPGTSGGYEQYFGPGTRLTVT.

This clonotype was seen many times. V gene TRBV28 combines with J gene TRBJ2-5; tentatively, D is TRBD1 or TRBD2 (7 bases each). V shed 5 bases and J shed 1 base, with 17 bases lying between them. The CDR3 is 16 residues long. CDR1 and CDR2 (germline): MDHEN, SYDVKM. The DNA for the CDR3 is TGTGCCAGCAGTCCACAGGGGACTATAGGCCAAGAGACCCAGTACTTC. Amino acids: CASSPQGTIGQETQYF. The full variable domain, completed using reference TRBV28 and TRBJ2-5, is DVKVTQSSRYLVKRTGEKVFLECVQDMDHENMFWYRQDPGLGLRLIYFSYDVKMKEKGDIPEGYSVSREKKERFSLILESASTNQTSMYLCASSPQGTIGQETQYFGPGTRLLVL.

This clonotype occurred many times. The J gene is TRBJ2-3, the V gene TRBV6-5; 8 nucleotides agree with TRBD2. J lost 4 bases, V lost 3 bases, and 12 bases had no gene match. Germline values: CDR1 MNHEY, CDR2 SVGAGI. This CDR3 is built from 17 residues. CDR3 residues: CASSYNRERENSDTQYF. In DNA form, the CDR3 reads TGTGCCAGCAGTTATAATAGAGAGCGGGAGAACTCAGATACGCAGTATTTT.

The chain is built from TRBV20-1 and TRBJ2-2; a weak D match, TRBD2 (5 bases). V was pared by 5 bases and J by 6 bases, with 7 bases between. This CDR3 has 11 residues. Germline loops: CDR1 DFQATT, CDR2 SNEGSKA (reference sequence). The CDR3 is CSAGLPGELFF. CDR3 in DNA: TGCAGTGCTGGACTTCCCGGGGAGCTGTTTTTT.

J is TRBJ2-3 and V is TRBV7-9, with D hard to call. The CDR3 is 16 amino acids. V was trimmed by 3 bases and J by 0 bases, leaving 13 bases between them. Germline assignment: CDR1 SEHNR and CDR2 FQNEAQ (reference sequence). In DNA form, the CDR3 reads TGTGCCAGCAGCTTCCCTCGTGGTGAGAGCACAGATACGCAGTATTTT. Residues: CASSFPRGESTDTQYF.

This clonotype was picked up a small number of times. Germline and junction disagree at one end, which may indicate a read error. CDR3 nucleotide sequence: TGCGCCAGCAGCAGGGACAGGGGGCTTCTGAAAACTGAAGCTTTCTTT. It specifies CASSRDRGLLKTEAFF. The V and J genes are TRBV5-1 and TRBJ1-1, with TRBD1 matching over 12 bases. Germline CDR1 is SGHRS and CDR2 is YFSETQ. This CDR3 is 16 amino acids long.

This clonotype was seen repeatedly, ten times or more. The rearrangement uses TRBV5-6 and TRBJ1-5; D call uncertain. Germline values: CDR1 SGHDT, CDR2 YYEEEE. V was clipped by 4 bases and J by 5 bases, with 10 bases between them. This CDR3 spans 13 amino acids. CDR3 sequence: CASSVDPHQPQHF. In DNA, the CDR3 is TGTGCCAGCAGCGTAGACCCACATCAGCCCCAGCATTTT. Filled out from reference TRBV5-6 and TRBJ1-5, the complete variable domain reads DAGVTQSPTHLIKTRGQQVTLRCSPKSGHDTVSWYQQALGQGPQFIFQYYEEEERQRGNFPDRFSGHQFPNYSSELNVNALLLGDSALYLCASSVDPHQPQHFGDGTRLSIL.

This clonotype was seen ten or more times. Written as DNA, the CDR3 is TGTGCCAGCAGTACGATCACCGGGGAGCTGTTTTTT. Encoded protein: CASSTITGELFF. This chain links TRBV27 with TRBJ2-2; D not resolved. The CDR3 is 12 amino acids. V dropped 5 bases and J dropped 4 bases, with 5 bases sitting between them. Per the germline V gene, CDR1 is MNHEY and CDR2 is SMNVEV (reference sequence).

This clonotype was seen ten or more times. The chain has TRBV6-5 and TRBJ1-2; the D gene is possibly TRBD1 (6 bases). The length of the CDR3 is 15 residues. CDR1 is MNHEY, CDR2 SVGAGI, per germline. Trimming removed 0 bases from V and 7 bases from J, with 15 bases in between. The CDR3 region is CASSYSFRGGGGYTF. CDR3 sequence (DNA): TGTGCCAGCAGTTACTCCTTCAGGGGTGGAGGTGGCTACACCTTC.

This clonotype showed up just once. This chain uses TRBV12-3 or TRBV12-4 with TRBJ2-7; 8 nucleotides align to TRBD1. After removal of 7 bases from V and 7 bases from J, the junction contained 9 bases not matched to a gene. CDR3 size: 13 residues. CDR3 in amino acids: CASTPSRGREQYF. CDR3 nucleotide sequence: TGTGCCAGCACCCCGAGCAGGGGGCGAGAGCAGTACTTC.

The chain employs TRBV27 and TRBJ2-7, with D unresolved. The CDR3 has 11 amino acids. Germline V gives CDR1 MNHEY, CDR2 SMNVEV (reference sequence). Trimming left V 6 bases short and J 5 bases short, with 8 bases between. CDR3 in amino acids: CASSRSNEQYF. The CDR3 DNA sequence: TGTGCCAGCAGCCGATCCAACGAGCAGTACTTC.

Comment on this clonotype: One end of the junction does not line up with germline, which may come from a read error. The V and J genes are TRBV7-2 and TRBJ1-1; possible D gene TRBD1, 6 bases. Germline values: CDR1 SGHTA, CDR2 FQGNSA. The CDR3 contains 16 residues. CDR3 coding DNA: TGTGCCTGCAGCCATCCATCCACAGGGACGAACACTGAAGCTTTCTTT. Residues: CACSHPSTGTNTEAFF.

Comment on this clonotype: A much larger clone sits a single nucleotide away, making a read error possible. Because the CDR3 is missing its conserved closing phenylalanine or tryptophan, this is likely a read error. The V gene is TRBV12-5, the J gene TRBJ1-5; possible D gene TRBD1, 5 bases. The V end lost 3 bases, the J end lost 4 bases, and 13 bases lay between the germline ends. CDR3 length equals 15 residues. Germline CDR1 LGHNT, CDR2 FRNRAP. CDR3 in DNA: TGTGCTAGTGGTTTCCGGGGACTTGGGAATCAGCCCCAGCATTCT. As protein: CASGFRGLGNQPQHS.

This clonotype was seen at least ten times. The chain carries TRBV12-3 or TRBV12-4 and TRBJ1-2; D is perhaps TRBD1 (6 bases). V lost 3 bases and J 4 bases, leaving 15 bases between the germline ends. The CDR3 has 15 residues. CDR3 bases: TGTGCCAGCAGTTTTTCCCTGAGGGGGGCCTATGGCTACACCTTC. Protein product: CASSFSLRGAYGYTF.